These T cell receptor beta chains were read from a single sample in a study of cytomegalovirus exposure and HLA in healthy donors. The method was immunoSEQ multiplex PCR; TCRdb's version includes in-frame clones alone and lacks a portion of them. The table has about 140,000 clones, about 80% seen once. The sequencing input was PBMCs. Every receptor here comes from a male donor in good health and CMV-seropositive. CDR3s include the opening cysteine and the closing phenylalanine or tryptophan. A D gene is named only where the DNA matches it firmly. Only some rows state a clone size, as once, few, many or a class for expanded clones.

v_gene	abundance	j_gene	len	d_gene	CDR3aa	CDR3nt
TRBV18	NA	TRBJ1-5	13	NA	CASSQAGNQPQHF	TGTGCCAGCTCACAGGCAGGGAATCAGCCCCAGCATTTT
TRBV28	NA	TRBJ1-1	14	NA	CAIEEGIGGTEAFF	TGTGCCATTGAGGAGGGAATCGGGGGCACTGAAGCTTTCTTT
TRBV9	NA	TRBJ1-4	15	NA	CASSPRQSPNEKLFF	TGTGCCAGCAGCCCCCGACAGTCCCCTAATGAAAAACTGTTTTTT
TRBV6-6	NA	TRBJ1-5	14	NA	CASREPGGGGPQHF	TGTGCCAGCAGGGAACCGGGGGGTGGGGGGCCCCAGCATTTT
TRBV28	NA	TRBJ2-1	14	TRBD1	CASRGGQGANEQFF	TGTGCCAGCAGGGGGGGACAGGGCGCTAATGAGCAGTTCTTC
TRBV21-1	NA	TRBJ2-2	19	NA	CASSKAGTSGRSNTGELFF	TGTGCCAGCAGCAAAGCGGGGACTAGCGGGAGGAGCAACACCGGGGAGCTGTTTTTT
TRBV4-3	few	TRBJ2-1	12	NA	CASSRSGNEQFF	TGCGCCAGCAGCCGATCGGGCAATGAGCAGTTCTTC
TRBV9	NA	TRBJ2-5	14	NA	CASSVSVSGETQYF	TGTGCCAGCAGCGTAAGTGTCTCCGGGGAGACCCAGTACTTC
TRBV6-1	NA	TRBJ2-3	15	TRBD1	CASSNRGYSTDTQYF	TGTGCCAGCAGTAACAGGGGCTATAGCACAGATACGCAGTATTTT
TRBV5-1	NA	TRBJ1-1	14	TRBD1	CASSLADRGAEAFF	TGCGCCAGCAGCTTGGCCGACAGGGGTGCTGAAGCTTTCTTT
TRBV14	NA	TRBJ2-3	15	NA	CASSQVGGAADTQYF	TGTGCCAGCAGCCAAGTTGGGGGGGCCGCAGATACGCAGTATTTT
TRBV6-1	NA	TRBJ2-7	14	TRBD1	CASALTGGLYEQYF	TGTGCCAGCGCCTTAACAGGGGGCCTATACGAGCAGTACTTC
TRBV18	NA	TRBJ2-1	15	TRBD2	CASSLGLAGNNEQFF	TGTGCCAGCTCACTGGGACTAGCGGGGAACAATGAGCAGTTCTTC
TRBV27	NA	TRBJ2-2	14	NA	CASSYGVNTGELFF	TGTGCCAGCAGTTACGGGGTGAACACCGGGGAGCTGTTTTTT
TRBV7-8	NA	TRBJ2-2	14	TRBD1	CASSNRGSTGELFF	TGTGCCAGCAGCAACAGGGGGTCCACCGGGGAGCTGTTTTTT
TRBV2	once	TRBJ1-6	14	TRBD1	CASRDTGGNSPLHF	TGTGCCAGCAGGGATACAGGGGGAAATTCACCCCTCCACTTT
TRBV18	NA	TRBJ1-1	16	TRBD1	CASSPAPDRVNTEAFF	TGTGCCAGCTCACCCGCCCCCGACAGGGTGAACACTGAAGCTTTCTTT
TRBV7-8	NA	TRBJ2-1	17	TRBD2	CASSLHGLAGGYNEQFF	TGTGCCAGCAGCCTTCACGGACTAGCGGGAGGGTACAATGAGCAGTTCTTC
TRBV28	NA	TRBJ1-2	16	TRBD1	CASSLPGTGAGYGYTF	TGTGCCAGCAGTCTACCAGGGACAGGGGCGGGCTATGGCTACACCTTC
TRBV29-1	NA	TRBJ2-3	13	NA	CSVRGRTTDTQYF	TGCAGCGTTAGGGGGAGAACAACAGATACGCAGTATTTT
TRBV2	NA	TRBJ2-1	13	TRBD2	CASRLAAYNEQFF	TGTGCCAGCCGACTAGCGGCCTACAATGAGCAGTTCTTC
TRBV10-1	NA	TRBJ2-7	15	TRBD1	CASSPGQGTDYEQYF	TGCGCCAGCAGCCCGGGACAGGGTACTGATTACGAGCAGTACTTC
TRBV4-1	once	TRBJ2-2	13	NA	CASGPSNTGELFF	TGCGCCAGCGGCCCTTCGAACACCGGGGAGCTGTTTTTT
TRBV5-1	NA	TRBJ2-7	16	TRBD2	CASSLGLAGGNNEQYF	TGCGCCAGCAGCTTGGGACTAGCGGGGGGGAACAACGAGCAGTACTTC
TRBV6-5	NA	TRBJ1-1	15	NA	CASSYQQGFNTEAFF	TGTGCCAGCAGTTACCAACAGGGATTTAACACTGAAGCTTTCTTT
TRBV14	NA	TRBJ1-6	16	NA	CASSQALGGNNSPLHF	TGTGCCAGCAGCCAGGCCCTAGGAGGGAATAATTCACCCCTCCACTTT
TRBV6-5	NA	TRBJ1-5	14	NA	CASSRGSSNQPQHF	TGTGCCAGCAGCAGGGGAAGTAGCAATCAGCCCCAGCATTTT
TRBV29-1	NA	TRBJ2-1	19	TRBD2	CSVEGPTVVTSGSMYEQFF	TGCAGCGTTGAAGGCCCCACCGTCGTGACTAGCGGGAGTATGTATGAGCAGTTCTTC
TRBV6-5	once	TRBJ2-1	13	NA	CASQDGGYNEQFF	TGTGCCAGCCAAGACGGGGGTTACAATGAGCAGTTCTTC
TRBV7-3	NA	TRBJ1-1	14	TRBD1	CASSLTGGRTEAFF	TGTGCCAGCAGCCTGACAGGGGGTAGGACTGAAGCTTTCTTT
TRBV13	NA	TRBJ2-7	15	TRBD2	CASSISAGEIYEQYF	TGTGCCAGCAGCATTTCAGCGGGAGAGATCTACGAGCAGTACTTC
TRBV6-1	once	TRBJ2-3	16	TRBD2	CASSESSGGITDTQYF	TGTGCCAGCAGTGAATCCAGCGGGGGGATAACAGATACGCAGTATTTT
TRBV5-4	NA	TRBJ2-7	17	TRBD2	CASSLRLAGGFSYEQYF	TGTGCCAGCAGCTTGAGGCTAGCGGGGGGGTTCTCCTACGAGCAGTACTTC
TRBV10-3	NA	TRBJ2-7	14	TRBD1	CAISGTGGTYEQYF	TGTGCCATCAGTGGGACAGGGGGTACCTACGAGCAGTACTTC
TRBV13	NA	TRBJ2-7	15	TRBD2	CASSPPFSGGYEQYF	TGTGCCAGCAGCCCTCCCTTTAGCGGGGGTTACGAGCAGTACTTC
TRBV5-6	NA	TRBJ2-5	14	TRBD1	CASSPAGTEETQYF	TGTGCCAGCAGCCCGGCCGGGACAGAAGAGACCCAGTACTTC
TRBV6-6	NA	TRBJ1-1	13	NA	CASRRQANTEAFF	TGTGCCAGCAGGCGACAGGCTAACACTGAAGCTTTCTTT
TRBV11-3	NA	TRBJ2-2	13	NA	CASRHTGTGELFF	TGTGCCAGCAGACACACAGGGACCGGGGAGCTGTTTTTT
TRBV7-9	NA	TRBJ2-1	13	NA	CAAVRVWGNEQFF	TGTGCCGCTGTCAGGGTTTGGGGCAATGAGCAGTTCTTC
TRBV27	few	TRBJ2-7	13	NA	CASSLGGHYEQYF	TGTGCCAGCAGTTTAGGGGGCCACTACGAGCAGTACTTC
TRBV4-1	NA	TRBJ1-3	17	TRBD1	CASSQPATTGRRNTIYF	TGCGCCAGCAGCCAGCCCGCAACGACAGGGCGTCGAAACACCATATATTTT
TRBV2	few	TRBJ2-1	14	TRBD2	CATQGIRGGGEQFF	TGTGCCACGCAGGGGATTCGGGGGGGTGGGGAGCAGTTCTTC
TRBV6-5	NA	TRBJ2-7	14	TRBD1	CASRGTGWSYEQYF	TGTGCCAGCAGAGGGACAGGGTGGTCCTACGAGCAGTACTTC
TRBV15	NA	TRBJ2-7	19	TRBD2	CATSRSRTREALAAYEQYF	TGTGCCACCAGCAGATCCAGGACACGGGAGGCTCTCGCGGCCTACGAGCAGTACTTC
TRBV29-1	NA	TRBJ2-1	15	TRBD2	CSVEWTSGRYNEQFF	TGCAGCGTTGAATGGACTAGCGGGAGGTACAATGAGCAGTTCTTC
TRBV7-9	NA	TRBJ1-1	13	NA	CASRHYMNTEAFF	TGTGCCAGCAGACACTATATGAACACTGAAGCTTTCTTT
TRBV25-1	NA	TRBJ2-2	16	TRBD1	CASSESRQGSTGELFF	TGTGCCAGCAGTGAATCGAGACAGGGGAGCACCGGGGAGCTGTTTTTT
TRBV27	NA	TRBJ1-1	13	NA	CASSLVQGTEAFF	TGTGCCAGCAGTTTAGTTCAGGGGACTGAAGCTTTCTTT
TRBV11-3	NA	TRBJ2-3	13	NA	CASSLLGADTQYF	TGTGCCAGCAGCCTGTTGGGCGCAGATACGCAGTATTTT
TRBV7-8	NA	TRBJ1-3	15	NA	CASSLMESSGNTIYF	TGTGCCAGCAGCTTAATGGAGTCCTCTGGAAACACCATATATTTT
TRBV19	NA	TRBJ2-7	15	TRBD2	CASSLASGVYYEQYF	TGTGCCAGTAGCCTTGCAAGCGGGGTTTACTACGAGCAGTACTTC
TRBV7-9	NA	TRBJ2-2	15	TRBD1	CASSLRTGETGELFF	TGTGCCAGCAGCTTAAGGACAGGGGAGACCGGGGAGCTGTTTTTT
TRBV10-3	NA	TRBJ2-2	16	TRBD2	CAISESGGRATGELFF	TGTGCCATCAGTGAGTCAGGCGGGAGGGCAACCGGGGAGCTGTTTTTT
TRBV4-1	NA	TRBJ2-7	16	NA	CASSQEADWVRYEQYF	TGCGCCAGCAGCCAAGAAGCCGACTGGGTTCGTTACGAGCAGTACTTC
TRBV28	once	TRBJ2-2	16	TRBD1	CASRPPGQGPVGELFF	TGTGCCAGCAGACCCCCGGGACAGGGACCGGTCGGGGAGCTGTTTTTT